This TCR beta chain appears in the sequencing data of a study of cytomegalovirus exposure and HLA in healthy donors (TCRdb year 2017). For the wider study: An earlier analysis of 587 of the donors reported 250 to 300 Gb of sequence data and some 120 million unique TCR beta sequences from roughly 180 million T cells. An early release covering approximately 600 HLA-typed donors comprised roughly 300 gigabases of sequencing data and about 90 million unique TCR sequences. Of the roughly 410 genotyped donors, 65% to 90% were placed in the genetic ancestry cluster associated with self-reported Caucasian donors. The study was designed to test whether signatures of past pathogen exposure could be identified by cataloging public T cell receptors. Using immunosequencing, the study profiled T cell repertoires from fewer than 700 subjects and related those repertoires to cytomegalovirus serostatus. Besides the first cohort of approximately 670 subjects, a separate validation cohort made up of over a hundred different subjects was used. High-throughput TCR immunosequencing, statistical association of individual TCRs with disease status, and machine learning were combined to predict cytomegalovirus infection status. A later analysis re-analyzed previously published TCR beta repertoires from about 730 donors and added high-resolution HLA genotyping to study TCR occurrence patterns. The later analysis used no new phenotypic data to find candidate immune exposures, relying instead on TCR beta sequences and their occurrence across donors. To decide whether each TCR beta V gene segment behaved as functional or pseudogenic, an earlier analysis of several hundred of the donors relied on high-throughput TCR beta sequencing. Donor age, sex, ethnicity and CMV serostatus were compiled together with the repertoire data. In a later genetic analysis, genome-wide SNP genotypes for 398 of the 666 donors were used, and that subset was treated as a discovery cohort. All discovery cohort repertoires had been generated using a single sequencing platform. Both class I and class II loci were covered by HLA typing, at four-digit resolution. Typing coverage varied by locus: roughly 629-630 donors for A, B, C, DRB1 and DQB1; more than 500 for DQA1; approximately 570 for DPA1; about 450 for DPB1. Roughly 5 DR-DQ haplotypes were treated as single units for association and clustering because of strong linkage in the cohort. Among a few hundred genotyped donors of the cohort, an average of 235,054 unique TCR beta nucleotide sequences were sequenced per donor, about a sixth of them non-productive.

Library prep was done by the immunoSEQ multiplex PCR assay. A mixture of 60 forward primers for TCR Vbeta segments and 13 reverse primers for TCR Jbeta segments was used in the multiplex PCR. The CDR3 region of rearranged TCR beta genes was amplified from genomic DNA with a multiplex PCR assay. Amplified TCR beta libraries were sequenced as 87-base-pair reads on the Illumina HiSeq System. Processing in the source paper ran as follows. A later analysis tallied roughly 76 million unique TCR beta chains across the 666 repertoires, and about 10 million of those chains were shared by two or more donors. To remove PCR and sequencing errors, raw reads were error-corrected and collapsed into unique sequences using a nearest-neighbor algorithm that merged closely related sequences. CDR3 sequences were aligned to IMGT reference sequences to assign V, D and J gene segments. Each retained sequence needed at least a six-nucleotide match to both a V gene segment and a J gene segment. Rearrangements were called productive when the CDR3 lacked stop codons and stayed in frame with V and J; all others were non-productive. Following IMGT convention, CDR3 was defined as the stretch from the second conserved V-encoded cysteine to the conserved J-encoded phenylalanine. Sequences without an unambiguous match to a single V gene segment were excluded from the earlier analysis of about 640 of the donors. An earlier analysis of a few hundred of the donors classified V segments as functional when productive rearrangements were above 56.7% and as segregating when the standard deviation between donors was above 5%. A statistical classification framework was built to diagnose cytomegalovirus status from the catalog of TCR beta chain sequences. V and J gene assignment, in a later analysis, came from comparing TCR nucleotide sequences with IMGT/GENE-DB human TR gene sequences. A later analysis assigned CDR3 sequences and most-parsimonious VDJ recombination scenarios with the TCRdist pipeline. In a later analysis, each TCR beta chain was defined by its CDR3 amino acid sequence together with its V-gene family, and reads lacking a unique V-gene family were excluded. A later analysis removed nearly 600 highly shared, low-generation-probability nucleotide sequences to deal with suspected cross-contamination and a sequencing artifact. In a later analysis, a clonal expansion index was calculated for each public chain from normalized within-repertoire ranks of inferred template counts. Generation probabilities in a later analysis came from a VDJ recombination model fitted to out-of-frame rearrangements, and those results were checked against IGoR. In a later analysis, TCR-TCR, TCR-HLA and TCR-CMV co-occurrence was scored with hypergeometric tests, and a repertoire-size bias correction was applied to TCR pairs. To estimate false discovery rates, a later analysis permuted the HLA or CMV assignments 20 times. In a later analysis, co-occurring TCRs were grouped using DBSCAN, with TCRdist sequence similarity added in when clustering inside HLA-allele-positive subsets. Repertoires with fewer than 30,000 or more than 120,000 public chains, plus five repertoires with anomalous nucleotide sharing, were excluded from co-occurrence clustering. Sourced from immuneACCESS, this table was stored by TCRdb with only in-frame sequences that have V and J called. A share of the clones is absent; for the studies checked, an unresolved V gene accounts for under half, and the remainder has no known explanation. V and J calls and clone size are as listed in that table; D and trimming were resolved from the DNA. This sample is represented by some 200,000 clones; less than 85% of them were singletons. Together, the top ten hold roughly 0.65% of the sample.

V sheds 1 base and J sheds 0 bases, leaving 7 bases between their ends. CDR1 GTSNPN and CDR2 SVGIG were looked up in the germline V gene (reference sequence). From cysteine to phenylalanine, the CDR3 is 14 amino acids long. Of the read, only the CDR3 DNA is kept; its 42 bases are in frame from base 1. The cohort was made up of roughly 670 healthy bone marrow donors. At the time of sampling, all cohort members were nominally healthy, though unrecorded immune exposures were likely present. The donor was CMV seronegative and was included in the group of several hundred seronegative cohort members. Each donor provided a peripheral blood sample, and peripheral blood mononuclear cells were used for TCR beta sequencing. The Qiagen DNeasy Blood Extraction Kit was used to extract genomic DNA from the blood cell samples. Overall results and qualifications from the work: Specific HLA alleles were associated with some 15,000 TCR beta sequences at a false discovery rate of 0.05 in a later analysis. In a later analysis, the rate of TCR association differed among HLA loci, with DRB1 alleles having the most associated TCRs and HLA-C alleles having the fewest. According to a later analysis, most CMV-associated TCR beta chains appeared to be HLA-restricted, and the HLA associations seemed to be driven largely by CMV exposure. In an earlier analysis of more than 500 of the donors, most TCR beta V segments appeared in productive rearrangements about 90% or about 30% of the time, broadly matching IMGT annotations. In the study, approximately 150 TCR beta chains were listed as associated with cytomegalovirus. Because HLA typing was missing for some donors at each locus, association tests included only the typed subset. Sequencing depth was assumed to be roughly uniform across donors in the presence/absence analyses, though that assumption may not hold. According to the authors, the approach could potentially be generalized to other disease states and immunological phenotypes. Correlated functional status among segregating V segments might reflect linkage disequilibrium, but an unknown experimental factor could not be ruled out. A further reported finding was that TCR beta sequences accurately predicted the HLA-A and HLA-B alleles for most subjects in the first cohort. According to a later genetic analysis, donors in an Asian-associated ancestry cluster had fewer N-insertions in productive TCRs than the approximately 630-donor mean. In a later analysis, HLA-associated TCR beta chains were found to be more clonally expanded and to have lower generation probabilities than equally common non-associated chains. A cluster of highly shared sequence variants was judged likely to be a technical artifact of the sequencing pipeline. Most TCR sequences were seen in very few donors, while some public TCRs were found in many individuals. An association between a missense DCLRE1C variant and V-gene and J-gene trimming of TCR beta chains was found in a later genetic analysis and replicated in an independent cohort. Strong co-occurrence of HLA alleles, especially DR and DQ, made assigning TCR associations to individual alleles difficult. The classifier was reported to diagnose cytomegalovirus status with high specificity and sensitivity in both the original and validation cohorts. According to a later analysis, parvovirus B19, influenza, CMV and Epstein-Barr virus appeared linked to several top co-occurrence clusters. In vitro tests confirmed that a few of the cytomegalovirus-associated TCR beta chains recognize cytomegalovirus antigens. Only TCR beta chains were sequenced in this cohort, and the absence of alpha or paired-chain data limited detectable features. The only immune exposure information available for the cohort was CMV serostatus. Because the 87-base-pair reads could not distinguish some IMGT-functional V segments, including TRBV6-2 and TRBV6-3, those segments were excluded. Because counts were too low, roughly 16 rarely observed V segments, including chromosome 9 orphons, were left out of the earlier analysis of approximately 580 of the donors.

As to this clone: Its antigen remains unidentified. Base-call qualities are not available, and no considerably larger clone is one nucleotide away.

Sequenced: PBMCs. The sequence was collected from a boy between 10 and 17 years old in good health and CMV-seronegative. The receptor chain draws on TRBV30 and TRBJ1-5; the D gene assignment is ambiguous. The CDR3: CAWSALDSNQPQHF. The nucleotide sequence reads TGTGCCTGGAGTGCACTAGATAGCAATCAGCCCCAGCATTTT. Here the CDR3 is joined to the reference TRBV30 and TRBJ1-5 genes, and the full variable domain is: SQTIHQWPATLVQPVGSPLSLECTVEGTSNPNLYWYRQAAGRGLQLLFYSVGIGQISSEVPQNLSASRPQDRQFILSSKKLLLSDSGFYLCAWSALDSNQPQHFGDGTRLSIL.